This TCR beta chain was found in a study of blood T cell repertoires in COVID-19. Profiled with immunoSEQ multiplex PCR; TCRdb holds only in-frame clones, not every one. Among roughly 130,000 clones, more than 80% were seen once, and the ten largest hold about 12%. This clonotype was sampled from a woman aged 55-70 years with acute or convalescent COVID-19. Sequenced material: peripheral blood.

The CDR3 loop is CASSLGGHNMGYTF. CDR3 sequence (DNA): TGTGCCAGCAGCTTAGGGGGGCATAATATGGGCTACACCTTC. V and J are TRBV7-2 and TRBJ1-2; tentatively, D is TRBD1 (6 bases). Between the trimmed V and J ends, which lost 1 base and 8 bases, there was a span of 14 bases. The CDR3 covers 14 residues. Germline V gene sequence: CDR1 SGHTA, CDR2 FQGNSA.